The 7 T cell receptor beta chains below were found in one sample sequenced in a study of blood T cell repertoires in COVID-19. This table comes from immunoSEQ multiplex PCR, and its TCRdb copy is limited to in-frame clones, with some not included. The table includes 250,000 to 400,000 clones, 85% to 90% detected once. Sequenced sample: peripheral blood. The receptors were sampled from a woman between 25 and 40 years old with COVID-19, enrolled during active disease.

This clone was detected a few times. CDR3 nucleotide sequence: TGTGCCAGCAGGTACCGGGACAGGGAAAGTTCACCCCTCCACTTT. Translation: CASRYRDRESSPLHF. The V gene is TRBV27, the J gene TRBJ1-6; 9 bases fit TRBD1. Trimming cost V 6 bases and J 9 bases; bases outside gene matches: 9. CDR1 MNHEY and CDR2 SMNVEV come from the germline V gene (reference sequence). The CDR3 is 15 amino acids.

The V and J genes are TRBV3-1 (or the pseudogene TRBV3-2) and TRBJ2-7; 12 bases are shared with TRBD1. The CDR3 loop spans 15 amino acids. Germline V gene sequence: CDR1 LGHDT, CDR2 YNNKEL (reference sequence). Trimming at V came to 2 bases and at J to 6 bases, leaving 5 bases not matched to a gene. CDR3 region: CASSQFGTGGSEQYF. In DNA form, the CDR3 reads TGTGCCAGCAGCCAATTCGGGACAGGGGGCTCCGAGCAGTACTTC.

The chain couples TRBV13 to TRBJ2-1; 11 bases match TRBD2. V was pared by 5 bases and J by 5 bases, with 8 bases of the junction left unmatched. There are 16 residues in the CDR3. The germline CDR1 and CDR2 sequences are PRHDT and FYEKMQ (reference sequence). CDR3 sequence (DNA): TGTGCCAGCAGCACCACTAGCGGGAGTCGCAACAATGAGCAGTTCTTC. As protein: CASSTTSGSRNNEQFF.

The genes are TRBV5-5 and TRBJ1-2, with unresolved D. The CDR3 consists of 12 residues. V was cut by 0 bases and J by 8 bases, with 8 bases left in between. Germline CDR1 and CDR2: SGHKS and YYEKEE (reference sequence). The chain's CDR3 is CASSLDNVGYTF. The DNA for the CDR3 is TGTGCCAGCAGCTTGGATAATGTCGGCTACACCTTC.

V and J are TRBV28 and TRBJ1-1; 9 bases are a match to TRBD1. This CDR3 is built from 15 residues. CDR1 is MDHEN, CDR2 SYDVKM, per germline. With V trimmed by 1 base and J by 1 base, 1 base remained unmatched. The CDR3 bases are TGTGCCAGCAGTTTATCGGGACAGGGGAACACTGAAGCTTTCTTT. Residues: CASSLSGQGNTEAFF.

This sequence joins TRBV12-5 and TRBJ1-5; D is uncertain. CDR1 LGHNT and CDR2 FRNRAP come from the germline V gene. With 6 bases removed from V and 6 bases from J, the gap between germline ends came to 6 bases. The length of the CDR3 is 11 residues. CDR3 amino acids: CASGGGQPQHF. CDR3 DNA sequence: TGTGCTAGTGGCGGTGGTCAGCCCCAGCATTTT. Complete variable domain (other parts from reference TRBV12-5 and TRBJ1-5): DARVTQTPRHKVTEMGQEVTMRCQPILGHNTVFWYRQTMMQGLELLAYFRNRAPLDDSGMPKDRFSAEMPDATLATLKIQPSEPRDSAVYFCASGGGQPQHFGDGTRLSIL.

This clone appeared once. The chain uses TRBV23-1 and TRBJ2-3; D is unclear. TRBV23-1 falls under the ORF class, with uncertain function. V was cut by 0 bases and J by 0 bases, with 16 bases left in between. The CDR3 is made up of 18 amino acids. The CDR3 DNA follows: TGCGCCAGCAGTCAATCTCCCCGACTTTGTTCTAGCACAGATACGCAGTATTTT. Encoded protein: CASSQSPRLCSSTDTQYF.